This TCR beta chain was profiled in a study of blood T cell repertoires in COVID-19. Data came from immunoSEQ multiplex PCR; TCRdb stores just in-frame clones and leaves some out. The profile shows under 60,000 clones, approximately 82% of them singletons. Germline V CDR1 and CDR2: SGHNT, YYREEE (reference sequence). The CDR3 spans 15 residues. Trimming cost V 2 bases and J 0 bases, with 9 bases left between them. Source material: peripheral blood. V usage is TRBV5-4 and J usage is TRBJ2-1; D call uncertain. The TCR originated in a human donor in a cohort sampled during active COVID-19. The CDR3 sequence is CASSFPGSSYNEQFF. In DNA form, the CDR3 reads TGTGCCAGCAGCTTCCCGGGTAGCTCCTACAATGAGCAGTTCTTC.